This record concerns one TCR beta chain sequence. The sample belongs to a study of blood T cell repertoires in COVID-19. Study-wide background: The United States, Italy and Spain provided the acute and convalescent COVID-19 samples.

Participants spanned ages about 18 to 90 years and resided in about two dozen US areas. Donors in Cohort 3 who had recovered were those with two negative PCRs, healthcare professional clearance, or resolution of their symptoms. The repertoire was sequenced with immunoSEQ multiplex PCR; TCRdb's copy has only in-frame clones and lacks some. This table has hundreds of thousands of clones, roughly 90% appearing once. This CDR3 comprises 13 residues. V lost 10 bases to trimming and J lost 8 bases, with 18 bases between them. The germline gives CDR1 SEHNR, CDR2 FQNEAQ (reference sequence). The sample taken for sequencing was PBMCs or T cells enriched from blood (not recorded which). The gene calls are TRBV7-9 and TRBJ2-1, with D perhaps TRBD2 (6 bases). The receptor was derived from a woman in her forties who had recovered from COVID-19. The CDR3, as DNA: TGTGCCATGCCGGGAGAAAATAGGCATGAGCAGTTCTTC. As protein: CAMPGENRHEQFF.